Each of the 10 T cell receptor beta chains below was sequenced from the same sample in a study of cytomegalovirus exposure and HLA in healthy donors (dated by TCRdb to 2016 to 2017). Libraries were constructed by the immunoSEQ multiplex PCR assay. For the multiplex PCR, a mixture combining 60 forward primers for TCR Vbeta segments and 13 reverse primers for TCR Jbeta segments was used. TCRdb provides this immuneACCESS table in a form limited to in-frame rearrangements. Some clones are lacking; in checked studies, under half of them reflect an unresolved V gene, and why the rest are absent is not known. The sample table holds 100,000 to 150,000 clones, of which about four fifths were seen once. The ten largest make up about 3.9% of the sample. Sequencing was performed on PBMCs. These receptors came from a woman in her thirties or forties in good health and CMV-seropositive.

This clone occurred once. The V gene is TRBV5-1, the J gene TRBJ2-5; D possibly corresponds to TRBD1 (5 bases). This CDR3 spans 14 amino acids. Per the germline V gene, CDR1 is SGHRS and CDR2 is YFSETQ. Trimming pared 1 base from V and 5 bases from J, leaving 12 bases between. The CDR3 spells CASSLYGAAETQYF. The CDR3, as DNA: TGCGCCAGCAGCTTGTATGGGGCGGCGGAGACCCAGTACTTC.

The chain joins TRBV6-1 to TRBJ1-1, with D perhaps TRBD1 (6 bases). From germline, CDR1 is MNHNS and CDR2 SASEGT. Trimming cost V 0 bases and J 3 bases, with 11 bases left between them. This CDR3 comprises 15 residues. As DNA, the CDR3 is TGTGCCAGCAGTGAAGCGGGGGGGCGGTACACTGAAGCTTTCTTT. This encodes CASSEAGGRYTEAFF.

The chain recombines TRBV30 with TRBJ2-1, with 8 nucleotides matching TRBD2. The CDR3 is 15 residues long. V lost 0 bases, J lost 7 bases, and 8 bases stayed unmatched. Germline CDR1 GTSNPN, CDR2 SVGIG (reference sequence). The CDR3 nucleotides are TGTGCCTGGAGTGTTTTTTTGAGCGGGAGTAATGAGCAGTTCTTC. Translating it yields CAWSVFLSGSNEQFF.

This clone was seen a handful of times. The chain couples TRBV6-4 to TRBJ2-2, with 7 positions matching TRBD2. The ends lost 3 bases at V and 7 bases at J; junction bases unmatched: 8. CDR3 length: 15 amino acids. Germline V gene sequence: CDR1 MRHNA, CDR2 SNTAGT. The CDR3 DNA reads as TGTGCCAGCAGTGAAAGTGTAGCGGGTGTCGGGGAGCTGTTTTTT. It specifies CASSESVAGVGELFF.

This clone was counted once. The V gene is TRBV7-2, the J gene TRBJ2-3; 9 bases are shared with TRBD2. This CDR3 contains 16 residues. V shed 2 bases and J 2 bases; nucleotides not matched to a gene: 5. The germline CDR1 and CDR2 sequences are SGHTA and FQGNSA. The CDR3 DNA reads as TGTGCCAGCAGCTTATCTCTAGCGGGATACACAGATACGCAGTATTTT. The encoded protein is CASSLSLAGYTDTQYF.

The gene calls are TRBV7-3 and TRBJ1-1; 10 nucleotides line up with TRBD1. J was trimmed by 0 bases and V by 5 bases; bases with no gene match: 9. The CDR3 covers 17 residues. In germline, CDR1 is SGHTA, CDR2 FQGTGA. CDR3 in DNA: TGTGCCAGCAGCGTTACCGGGACAGGGGCGATGAACACTGAAGCTTTCTTT. Its translation is CASSVTGTGAMNTEAFF. Full variable domain (missing parts from reference TRBV7-3 and TRBJ1-1): GAGVSQTPSNKVTEKGKYVELRCDPISGHTALYWYRQSLGQGPEFLIYFQGTGAADDSGLPNDRFFAVRPEGSVSTLKIQRTERGDSAVYLCASSVTGTGAMNTEAFFGQGTRLTVV.

The V and J genes are TRBV7-2 and TRBJ2-1; TRBD2 aligns across 8 bases. The CDR3 has 17 amino acids. Germline V gene lookup returns CDR1 SGHTA and CDR2 FQGNSA. Germline trimming cut 0 bases from V and 6 bases from J; bases unmatched to any gene: 10. In DNA form, the CDR3 reads TGTGCCAGCAGCTTAGCTTCTGCAGCGGGAGTGGCCAATGAGCAGTTCTTC. Its protein product is CASSLASAAGVANEQFF.

CDR3 residues: CASSQEISGTEAFF. The CDR3 nucleotides are TGCGCCAGCAGCCAAGAGATAAGCGGCACTGAAGCTTTCTTT. The chain carries TRBV4-1 and TRBJ1-1; D remains unclear. Per germline, CDR1 MGHRA and CDR2 YSYEKL. The CDR3 extends over 14 amino acids. The V gene lost 0 bases and the J gene lost 4 bases, with 9 bases spanning the gap.

The chain uses TRBV5-6 and TRBJ1-1, with D uncertain. In germline, CDR1 is SGHDT, CDR2 YYEEEE. The CDR3 runs to 12 residues. V was pared by 5 bases and J by 6 bases, with 11 bases between. The CDR3 here is CASSYTGAEAFF. The DNA for the CDR3 is TGTGCCAGCAGTTATACCGGGGCTGAAGCTTTCTTT.

The chain combines TRBV27 with TRBJ2-7; TRBD1 agrees at 9 bases. Germline CDR1 reads MNHEY; CDR2 reads SMNVEV (reference sequence). The CDR3 has 15 amino acids. Trimming at V came to 3 bases and at J to 7 bases, leaving 10 bases not matched to a gene. The CDR3 nucleotides are TGTGCCAGCAGTTTCCGGGACAGGGAGGTTGGGGAGCAGTACTTC. It yields the protein CASSFRDREVGEQYF.